This T cell receptor beta chain derives from a study of T cell repertoires in cytomegalovirus infection. In its sample, this clonotype was seen many times. Its target is not known. Whole-study findings and limits: Across the ex vivo response, the dominant clonotypes were HLA-C-restricted CMV-specific TCR beta clonotypes.

TCRdb reanalysed the reads using MiXCR and keeps one entry per CDR3 protein. The sample carries fewer than 200,000 distinct CDR3 sequences, approximately 15% recorded once. This clonotype originated in a human donor in good health (CMV status not recorded). Some clones in this sample may be carry-over from other donors' samples. Input material: PBMCs.

The chain's CDR3 is CASTRGEDYGYTF. For the CDR3, the DNA is TGTGCCAGCACCAGAGGGGAAGACTATGGCTACACCTTC. The chain is built from TRBV6-2 or TRBV6-3 and TRBJ1-2; tentative D call: TRBD1 (5 bases). V was trimmed by 7 bases and J by 3 bases, leaving 12 bases between them. CDR1 is MNHEY, CDR2 SVGEGT, per germline. The CDR3 has 13 residues.